A selection of T cell receptor beta chains follows, all from one sample in a study of PD-1 blockade in mismatch repair-deficient tumors. Produced via immunoSEQ multiplex PCR; TCRdb's table is partial and in-frame only. The sample consists of about 19,000 clones, over 75% of them appearing once. This specimen was PBMCs, taken 52 weeks after starting pembrolizumab. These receptors all stem from an adult with mismatch repair-deficient cancer. Both conserved end residues are part of each CDR3. D genes are given only for firm matches. A row's size may be missing; if present it is once, few, many or a size class.

>TRBJ1-2|TRBV6-6|.|TRBD1
CASSYSGGGGYTF
TGTGCCAGCAGTTACTCAGGGGGCGGGGGCTACACCTTC
>TRBJ1-5|TRBV7-9|.|.
CASSYYAGTPSGPQHF
TGTGCCAGCAGCTATTACGCTGGGACACCTTCGGGGCCCCAGCATTTT
>TRBJ2-2|TRBV9|.|TRBD1
CASSSRTGANTGELFF
TGTGCCAGCAGCTCACGGACAGGGGCGAACACCGGGGAGCTGTTTTTT
>TRBJ2-7|TRBV7-8|.|.
CASSLVPLGGEQYF
TGTGCCAGCAGCTTAGTCCCCCTCGGGGGCGAGCAGTACTTC
>TRBJ2-1|TRBV27|few|TRBD1
CASSLLGQESYNEQFF
TGTGCCAGCAGTTTACTGGGACAGGAGTCCTACAATGAGCAGTTCTTC
>TRBJ2-7|TRBV2|.|TRBD2
CASTGLAGGKNEQYF
TGTGCCAGCACAGGACTAGCGGGAGGCAAAAACGAGCAGTACTTC
>TRBJ2-2|TRBV4-2|.|.
CASSLVDTGELFF
TGTGCCAGCAGCCTTGTAGACACCGGGGAGCTGTTTTTT
>TRBJ1-4|TRBV6-6|.|.
CASTNGGVREKLFF
TGTGCCAGCACCAATGGCGGGGTTCGTGAAAAACTGTTTTTT
>TRBJ2-6|TRBV5-1|.|.
CASSLDRSSGANVLTF
TGCGCCAGCAGCTTGGACAGAAGCTCTGGGGCCAACGTCCTGACTTTC
>TRBJ1-1|TRBV5-6|.|TRBD1
CASSLGTELNTEAFF
TGTGCCAGCAGCCTAGGGACAGAGCTTAACACTGAAGCTTTCTTT
>TRBJ1-2|TRBV2|.|.
CASSSSGTRLGYTF
TGTGCCAGCAGTTCTTCCGGGACACGGCTTGGCTACACCTTC
>TRBJ2-7|TRBV30|.|TRBD2
CAWADLGTSGRYEQYF
TGTGCCTGGGCCGATCTGGGGACTAGCGGGAGGTACGAGCAGTACTTC
>TRBJ2-1|TRBV28|.|.
CASTQPGTYNEQFF
TGTGCCAGCACACAACCGGGAACGTACAATGAGCAGTTCTTC
>TRBJ2-7|TRBV30|medium-sized|.
CAYTNLGAYEQYF
TGTGCCTATACAAACTTGGGAGCCTACGAGCAGTACTTC
>TRBJ2-5|TRBV7-7|.|TRBD2
CASSFQRGGGETQYF
TGTGCCAGCAGCTTCCAGCGGGGTGGGGGGGAGACCCAGTACTTC
>TRBJ2-7|TRBV5-6|.|TRBD2
CASSHDYLAGSYEQYF
TGTGCCAGCAGCCACGACTATCTAGCGGGCTCCTACGAGCAGTACTTC
>TRBJ2-2|TRBV6-1|few|.
CASTLYGTGELFF
TGTGCCAGCACCCTCTATGGCACCGGGGAGCTGTTTTTT
>TRBJ1-2|TRBV15|.|.
CATSRDGQDYGYTF
TGTGCCACCAGCAGAGATGGGCAGGACTATGGCTACACCTTC
>TRBJ2-3|TRBV18|once|TRBD1
CASSHRDSSDTQYF
TGTGCCAGCTCACACCGGGACAGTTCAGATACGCAGTATTTT
>TRBJ1-2|TRBV19|.|.
CASSRSPSNYGYTF
TGTGCCAGTAGTCGGAGTCCAAGCAACTATGGCTACACCTTC
>TRBJ2-1|TRBV30|.|TRBD1
CAWRDRGAEQFF
TGTGCCTGGAGGGACAGGGGTGCTGAGCAGTTCTTC
>TRBJ2-1|TRBV2|.|.
CATPGSTTVSGEQFF
TGTGCCACCCCTGGCTCAACCACCGTTTCGGGTGAGCAGTTCTTC
>TRBJ2-7|TRBV6-1|once|TRBD1
CASSDPGTGTYEQYF
TGTGCCAGCAGTGATCCCGGGACAGGGACCTACGAGCAGTACTTC
>TRBJ1-4|TRBV5-5|.|TRBD1
CASSHQVLVGGGNEKLFF
TGTGCCAGCAGCCATCAGGTCTTGGTAGGGGGCGGTAATGAAAAACTGTTTTTT
>TRBJ2-1|TRBV10-3|.|.
CAISESSMPSSNEQFF
TGTGCCATCAGTGAGTCAAGTATGCCTAGCTCTAATGAGCAGTTCTTC
>TRBJ2-4|TRBV4-1|.|.
CASSQTLTMDIQYF
TGCGCCAGCAGCCAAACTCTTACTATGGACATTCAGTACTTC
>TRBJ2-7|TRBV2|.|.
CASSEAGPLYEQYF
TGTGCCAGCAGTGAAGCGGGGCCCCTCTACGAGCAGTACTTC
>TRBJ1-6|TRBV11-3|.|.
CASSPRRDPESPLHF
TGTGCCAGCAGCCCGAGGAGGGACCCGGAATCACCCCTCCACTTT
>TRBJ2-7|TRBV5-1|.|.
CASSLAFDEQYF
TGCGCCAGCAGCTTGGCTTTCGACGAGCAGTACTTC
>TRBJ2-1|TRBV14|.|.
CASSQGGGLAAYNEQFF
TGTGCCAGCAGCCAAGGAGGGGGGCTAGCGGCCTACAATGAGCAGTTCTTC
>TRBJ1-5|TRBV28|.|.
CASSLRIEPQHF
TGTGCCAGCAGCCTGAGAATCGAGCCCCAGCATTTT
>TRBJ1-5|TRBV2|.|TRBD1
CASRPGTGGGQPQHF
TGTGCCAGCAGACCCGGGACAGGAGGCGGTCAGCCCCAGCATTTT
>TRBJ2-7|TRBV6-5|.|.
CASTRGTPSSYEQYF
TGTGCCAGCACGAGAGGGACACCGAGCTCCTACGAGCAGTACTTC
>TRBJ2-5|TRBV27|.|.
CASSSGTLGETQYF
TGTGCCAGCAGTTCCGGGACACTGGGGGAGACCCAGTACTTC
>TRBJ2-1|TRBV19|.|TRBD2
CASRGLAGPYNEQFF
TGTGCCAGTAGGGGACTAGCGGGTCCCTACAATGAGCAGTTCTTC
>TRBJ2-3|TRBV4-1|once|TRBD2
CASSQDRGTSSPSTDTQYF
TGCGCCAGCAGCCAAGATCGGGGGACTAGCAGCCCTAGCACAGATACGCAGTATTTT
>TRBJ2-1|TRBV5-4|once|TRBD2
CASSASGRLYEQFF
TGTGCCAGCAGCGCTAGCGGGAGGCTATATGAGCAGTTCTTC
>TRBJ1-5|TRBV6-4|.|TRBD1
CASSEADRGVWYQPQHF
TGTGCCAGCAGTGAGGCCGACAGGGGCGTTTGGTATCAGCCCCAGCATTTT
>TRBJ1-2|TRBV7-8|.|.
CASSPDGQFYGYTF
TGTGCCAGCAGCCCAGATGGACAGTTCTATGGCTACACCTTC
>TRBJ2-7|TRBV7-9|.|TRBD2
CASSSLAGGPREQYF
TGTGCCAGCAGCTCACTAGCGGGAGGGCCTCGCGAGCAGTACTTC
>TRBJ2-7|TRBV27|.|.
CASKRRQASTSYEQYF
TGTGCCAGCAAGAGGAGGCAGGCCAGTACATCCTACGAGCAGTACTTC